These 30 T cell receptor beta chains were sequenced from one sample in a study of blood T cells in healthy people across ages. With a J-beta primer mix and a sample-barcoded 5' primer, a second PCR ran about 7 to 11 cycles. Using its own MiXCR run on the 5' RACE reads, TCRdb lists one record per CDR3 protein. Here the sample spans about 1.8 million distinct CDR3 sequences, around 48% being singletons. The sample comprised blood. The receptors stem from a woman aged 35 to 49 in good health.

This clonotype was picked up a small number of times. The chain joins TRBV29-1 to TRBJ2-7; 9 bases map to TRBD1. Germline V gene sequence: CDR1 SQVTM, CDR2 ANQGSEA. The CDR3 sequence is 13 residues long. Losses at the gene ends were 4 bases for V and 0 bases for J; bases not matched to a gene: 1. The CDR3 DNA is TGCAGCGTTGGACAGGGGGACTCCTACGAGCAGTACTTC. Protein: CSVGQGDSYEQYF.

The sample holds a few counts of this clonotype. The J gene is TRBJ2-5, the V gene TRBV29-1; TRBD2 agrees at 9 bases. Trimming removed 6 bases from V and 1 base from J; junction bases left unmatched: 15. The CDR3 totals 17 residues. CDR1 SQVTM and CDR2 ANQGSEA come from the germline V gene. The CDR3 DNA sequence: TGCAGCGTCGTAAACCCCGAAGCGGGGGGACTCCAAGAGACCCAGTACTTC. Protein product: CSVVNPEAGGLQETQYF. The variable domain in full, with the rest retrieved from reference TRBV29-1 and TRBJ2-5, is SAVISQKPSRDICQRGTSLTIQCQVDSQVTMMFWYRQQPGQSLTLIATANQGSEATYESGFVIDKFPISRPNLTFSTLTVSNMSPEDSSIYLCSVVNPEAGGLQETQYFGPGTRLLVL.

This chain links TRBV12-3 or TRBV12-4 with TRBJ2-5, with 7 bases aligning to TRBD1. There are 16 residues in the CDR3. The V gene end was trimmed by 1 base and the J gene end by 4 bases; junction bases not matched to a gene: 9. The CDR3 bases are TGTGCCAGCAGTTTAGACACGGGACAGCTCATAGAGACCCAGTACTTC. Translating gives CASSLDTGQLIETQYF.

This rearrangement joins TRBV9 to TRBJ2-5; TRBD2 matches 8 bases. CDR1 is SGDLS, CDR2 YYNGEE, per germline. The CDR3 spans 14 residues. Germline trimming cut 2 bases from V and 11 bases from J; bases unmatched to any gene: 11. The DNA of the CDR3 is TGTGCCAGCAGCGTTCGTCTAGCGGGCGATGAGCAGTACTTC. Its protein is CASSVRLAGDEQYF.

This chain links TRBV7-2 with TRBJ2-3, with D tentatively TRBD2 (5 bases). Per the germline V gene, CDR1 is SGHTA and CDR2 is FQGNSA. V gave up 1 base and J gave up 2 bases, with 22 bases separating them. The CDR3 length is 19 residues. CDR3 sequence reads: CASSLVGPAEISPTDTQYF. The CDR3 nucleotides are TGTGCCAGCAGCTTAGTAGGACCAGCGGAGATAAGCCCCACAGATACGCAGTATTTT.

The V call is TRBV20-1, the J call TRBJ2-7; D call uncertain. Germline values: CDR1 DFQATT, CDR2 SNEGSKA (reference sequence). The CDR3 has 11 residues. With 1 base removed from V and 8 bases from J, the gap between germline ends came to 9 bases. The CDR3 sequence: CSARVPRKQYF. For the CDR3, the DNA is TGCAGTGCTAGAGTCCCTAGGAAGCAGTACTTC.

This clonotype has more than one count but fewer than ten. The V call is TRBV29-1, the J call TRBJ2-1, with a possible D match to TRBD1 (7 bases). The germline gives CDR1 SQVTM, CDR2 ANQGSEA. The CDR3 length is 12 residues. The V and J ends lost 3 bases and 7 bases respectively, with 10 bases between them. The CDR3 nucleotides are TGCAGCGTTGAGCAGGGGGGTAATGAGCAGTTCTTC. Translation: CSVEQGGNEQFF.

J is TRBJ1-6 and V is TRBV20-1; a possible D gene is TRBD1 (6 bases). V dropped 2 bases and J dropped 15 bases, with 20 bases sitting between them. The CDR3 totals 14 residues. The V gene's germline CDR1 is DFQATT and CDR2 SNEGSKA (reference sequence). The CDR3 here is CSARSRTAEWFLHF. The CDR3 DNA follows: TGCAGTGCTAGATCCCGGACAGCCGAATGGTTCCTCCACTTT.

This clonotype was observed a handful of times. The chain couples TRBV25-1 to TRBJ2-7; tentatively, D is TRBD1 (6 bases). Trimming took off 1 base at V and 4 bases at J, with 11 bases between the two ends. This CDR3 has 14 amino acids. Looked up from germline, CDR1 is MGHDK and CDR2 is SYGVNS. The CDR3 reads CASSEFGQGYEQYF. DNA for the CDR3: TGTGCCAGCAGTGAATTTGGTCAGGGGTACGAGCAGTACTTC.

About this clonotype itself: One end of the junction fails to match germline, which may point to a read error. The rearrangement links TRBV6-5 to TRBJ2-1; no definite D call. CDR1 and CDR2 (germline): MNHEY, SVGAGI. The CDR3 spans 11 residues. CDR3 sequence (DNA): TGTGCCTGCAGTCTCGGGAATGAGCAGTTCTTC. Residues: CACSLGNEQFF.

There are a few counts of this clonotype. The CDR3 loop reads CASSSTGTSGGYNEQFF. The DNA for the CDR3 is TGTGCCAGCAGCTCAACTGGGACTAGCGGGGGGTACAATGAGCAGTTCTTC. V is TRBV7-8 and J is TRBJ2-1, with 15 bases that match TRBD2. The CDR3 extends over 17 amino acids. The V gene's germline CDR1 is SGHVS and CDR2 FQNEAQ. J gave up 4 bases and V 4 bases, and 5 bases lay outside the gene matches.

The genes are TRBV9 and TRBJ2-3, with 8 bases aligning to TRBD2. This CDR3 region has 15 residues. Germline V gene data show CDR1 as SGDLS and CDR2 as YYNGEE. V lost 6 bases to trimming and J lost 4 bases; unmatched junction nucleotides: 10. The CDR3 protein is CASKNSGERADTQYF. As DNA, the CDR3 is TGTGCCAGCAAGAATAGCGGGGAAAGAGCAGATACGCAGTATTTT.

The DNA for the CDR3 is TGTGCCAGCAGCCAAGAGGGCAGCTTATTTAGCAATCAGCCCCAGCATTTT. This translates into CASSQEGSLFSNQPQHF. The chain links TRBV3-1 to TRBJ1-5; D is undetermined. Looked up from germline, CDR1 is LGHDT and CDR2 is YNNKEL (reference sequence). V dropped 0 bases and J dropped 0 bases, with 12 bases sitting between them. The CDR3 length is 17 residues.

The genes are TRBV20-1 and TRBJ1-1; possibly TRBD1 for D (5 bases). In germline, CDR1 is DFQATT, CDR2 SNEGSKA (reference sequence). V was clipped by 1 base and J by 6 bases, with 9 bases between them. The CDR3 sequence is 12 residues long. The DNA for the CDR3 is TGCAGTGCTAGAGTCCCGGGACCTGAAGCTTTCTTT. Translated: CSARVPGPEAFF.

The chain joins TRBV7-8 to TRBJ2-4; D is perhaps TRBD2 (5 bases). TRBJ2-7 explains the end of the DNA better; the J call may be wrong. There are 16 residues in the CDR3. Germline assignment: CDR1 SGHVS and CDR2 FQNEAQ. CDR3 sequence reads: CASSLGGYEGGYEQYF. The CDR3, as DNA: TGTGCCAGCAGCTTAGGAGGTTATGAGGGCGGCTACGAGCAGTACTTC.

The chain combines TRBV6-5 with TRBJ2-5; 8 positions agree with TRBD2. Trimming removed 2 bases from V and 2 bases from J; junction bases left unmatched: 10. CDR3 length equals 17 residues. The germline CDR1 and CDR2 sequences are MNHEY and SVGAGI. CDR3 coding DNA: TGTGCCAGCAGTTACGGAGCCGAGACTAGCGTACAAGAGACCCAGTACTTC. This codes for CASSYGAETSVQETQYF.

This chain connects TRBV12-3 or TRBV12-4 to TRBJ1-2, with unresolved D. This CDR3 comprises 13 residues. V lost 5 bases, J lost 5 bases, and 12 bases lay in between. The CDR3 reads CASSPNILYGYTF. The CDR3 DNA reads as TGTGCCAGCAGTCCCAATATCCTATATGGCTACACCTTC.

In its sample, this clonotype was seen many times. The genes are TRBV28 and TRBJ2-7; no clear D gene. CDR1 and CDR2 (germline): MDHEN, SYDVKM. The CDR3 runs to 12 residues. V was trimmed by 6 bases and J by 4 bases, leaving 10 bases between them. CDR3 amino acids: CASSLPLYEQYF. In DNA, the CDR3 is TGTGCCAGCAGCCTACCACTTTACGAGCAGTACTTC.

CDR3 sequence: CASSLGYEETQYF. For the CDR3, the DNA is TGCGCCAGCAGCTTGGGGTATGAAGAGACCCAGTACTTC. The chain joins TRBV5-1 to TRBJ2-5, with D unclear. Trimming cost V 0 bases and J 3 bases, with 6 bases left between them. Germline V CDR1 and CDR2: SGHRS, YFSETQ. CDR3 length: 13 amino acids.

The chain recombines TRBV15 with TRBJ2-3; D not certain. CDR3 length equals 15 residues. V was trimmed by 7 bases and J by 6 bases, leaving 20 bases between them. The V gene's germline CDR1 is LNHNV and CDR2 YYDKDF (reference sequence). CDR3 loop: CATTSGRGPTDTQYF. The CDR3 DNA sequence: TGTGCCACCACCTCGGGCCGAGGTCCCACGGATACGCAGTATTTT. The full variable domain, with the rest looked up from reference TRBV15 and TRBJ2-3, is DAMVIQNPRYQVTQFGKPVTLSCSQTLNHNVMYWYQQKSSQAPKLLFHYYDKDFNNEADTPDNFQSRRPNTSFCFLDIRSPGLGDTAMYLCATTSGRGPTDTQYFGPGTRLTVL.

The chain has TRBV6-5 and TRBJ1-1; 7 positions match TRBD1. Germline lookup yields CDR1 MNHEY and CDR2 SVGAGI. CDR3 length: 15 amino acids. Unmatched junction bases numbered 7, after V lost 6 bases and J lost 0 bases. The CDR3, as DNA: TGTGCCAGCAGCTCCCGGGACAGTGTGAACACTGAAGCTTTCTTT. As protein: CASSSRDSVNTEAFF.

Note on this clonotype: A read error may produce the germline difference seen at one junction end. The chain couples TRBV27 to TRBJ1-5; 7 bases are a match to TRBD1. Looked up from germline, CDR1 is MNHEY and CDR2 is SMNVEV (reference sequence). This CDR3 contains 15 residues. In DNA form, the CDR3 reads TGTGCCAGCAGTAAGGGACAGAGGGGAAATCAGTCCCAGCATTTT. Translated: CASSKGQRGNQSQHF.

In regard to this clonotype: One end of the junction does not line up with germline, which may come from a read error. The CDR3 spells CASNLSYEQYF. In nucleotides, the CDR3 is TGTGCCAGCAACTTGAGCTACGAGCAGTACTTC. The V and J genes are TRBV5-5 and TRBJ2-7; D remains unclear. The CDR3 is 11 residues long. Germline assignment: CDR1 SGHKS and CDR2 YYEKEE (reference sequence).

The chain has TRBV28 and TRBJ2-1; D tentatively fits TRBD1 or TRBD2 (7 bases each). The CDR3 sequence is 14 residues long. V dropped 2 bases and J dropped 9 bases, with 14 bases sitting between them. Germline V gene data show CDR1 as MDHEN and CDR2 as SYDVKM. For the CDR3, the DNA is TGTGCCAGCAGTTTACCACAGGGGAGGGGTGAGCAGTTCTTC. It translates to CASSLPQGRGEQFF.

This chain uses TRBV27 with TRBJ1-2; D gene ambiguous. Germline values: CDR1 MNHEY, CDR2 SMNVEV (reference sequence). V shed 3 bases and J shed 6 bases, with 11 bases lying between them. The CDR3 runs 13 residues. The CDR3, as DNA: TGTGCCAGCAGTTTTTTGGGTCTCGATGGCTACACCTTC. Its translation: CASSFLGLDGYTF.

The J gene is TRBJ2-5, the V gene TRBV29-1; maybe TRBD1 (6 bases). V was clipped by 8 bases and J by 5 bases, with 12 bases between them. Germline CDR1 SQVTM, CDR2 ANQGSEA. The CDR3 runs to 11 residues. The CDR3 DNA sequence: TGCAGCTGTGGGGGCACCGAGACCCAGTACTTC. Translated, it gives CSCGGTETQYF.

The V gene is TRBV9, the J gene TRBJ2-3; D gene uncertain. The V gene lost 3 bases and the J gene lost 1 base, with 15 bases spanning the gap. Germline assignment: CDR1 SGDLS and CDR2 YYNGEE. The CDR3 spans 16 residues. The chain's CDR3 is CASSASPHGGTDTQYF. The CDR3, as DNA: TGTGCCAGCAGCGCGAGCCCCCATGGGGGCACAGATACGCAGTATTTT.

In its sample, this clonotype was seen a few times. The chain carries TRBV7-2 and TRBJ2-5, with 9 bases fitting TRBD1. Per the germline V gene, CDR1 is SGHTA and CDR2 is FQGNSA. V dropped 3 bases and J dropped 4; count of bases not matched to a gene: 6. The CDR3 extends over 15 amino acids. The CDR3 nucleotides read TGTGCCAGCAGCTTCGACAGGGGGGGGCGAGAGACCCAGTACTTC. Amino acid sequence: CASSFDRGGRETQYF.

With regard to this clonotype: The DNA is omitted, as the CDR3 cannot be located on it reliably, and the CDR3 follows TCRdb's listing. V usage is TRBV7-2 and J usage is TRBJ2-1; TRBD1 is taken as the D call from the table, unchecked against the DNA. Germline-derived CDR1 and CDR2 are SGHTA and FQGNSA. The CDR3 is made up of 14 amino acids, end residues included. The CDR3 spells CASRVAGGNNERFF.

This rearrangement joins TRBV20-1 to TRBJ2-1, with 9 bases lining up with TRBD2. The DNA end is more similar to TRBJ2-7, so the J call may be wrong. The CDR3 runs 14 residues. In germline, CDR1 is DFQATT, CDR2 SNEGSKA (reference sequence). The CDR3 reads CSAQRGGAYNEQYF. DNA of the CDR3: TGCAGTGCTCAGCGCGGGGGGGCTTACAATGAGCAGTACTTC.